Sequencing of this T cell receptor (beta chain) was carried out in a study of post-analysis software for immune sequencing data (dated by TCRdb to the mid-2010s). In the study overall: Disease courses on record covered relapsing-remitting, secondary progressive and progressive-relapsing multiple sclerosis, though some patients had no subtype annotation. The patient repertoires were compared against 10 to 12 previously published healthy control repertoires obtained from donors aged roughly 6 to 25 years. A subset of samples was prepared in parallel using single-end sample barcoding, then pooled and co-amplified after Illumina adapter ligation. What the authors observed across the whole study: Patients showed significantly higher frequencies than controls for a handful of TRBV segments, among them TRBV5-6, TRBV5-1 and TRBV20-1. Direct clustering with F measure revealed strong co-clustering of samples prepared in the same batch, which led to a batch-effect correction. Multiple sclerosis patients had significantly lower normalized Chao1 diversity than controls, a result that suggests substantial peripheral T-cell clonal expansion. The multiple sclerosis patient group was slightly younger than the control group.

To demonstrate the VDJtools post-analysis software, the study profiled TCR beta repertoires from the peripheral blood of about a dozen young patients with multiple sclerosis. The multiple sclerosis patients were children and adolescents between 6 and 15 years of age. With respect to this clonotype: No antigen is known for it. The input lacks base qualities; no much larger clone sits a single base away.

V drops 8 bases and J drops 9 bases, leaving 14 bases in between. Taken from cysteine to phenylalanine, the CDR3 has 12 residues. The sequence is cut down to CDR3 DNA, 36 bases in frame from base 1. The library was prepared using PCR. The run used an Illumina HiSeq 2500. Unique molecular identifiers were incorporated into TCR beta cDNA libraries to reduce PCR and sequencing biases. Per 1 to 10 million input T cells, roughly 500,000 cDNA molecules were obtained, such that each molecule approximated one T cell. Patient libraries were prepared and sequenced with the same protocol used for the earlier healthy control dataset. Within a given batch, samples were prepared together, multiplexed and sequenced on the same HiSeq lane. In the original analysis: MIGEC was used to process the raw barcoded reads, and molecular identifier groups with only a single read were discarded before consensus assembly and CDR3 extraction. VDJtools was used for post-analysis of the clonotype tables, with diversity normalized by down-sampling every dataset to the smallest sample size. To correct batch-related cross-sample contamination, repertoire overlap clustering matched CDR3 amino acid sequences but not nucleotide sequences. TCRdb reprocessed the public reads (quality trimming at Q25 with fastp, clone calling with MiXCR) and kept in-frame beta chains. Under each unique CDR3 protein, matching rows form one entry showing the most common genes and DNA. The V and J calls and clone size are TCRdb's, not the authors'. Across this sample there are under 900,000 distinct CDR3 sequences, with approximately 50% seen only once. The ten top clones hold 4.6% of the sample.

The sequence came from a girl under 18 with multiple sclerosis. Recombination linked TRBV12-3 or TRBV12-4 to TRBJ2-4; no confident D gene assignment can be made. The sequenced sample was blood. The CDR3 amino acid sequence is: CASSKGLSIQYF. The base sequence is TGTGCCAGCTCGAAGGGATTAAGCATTCAGTACTTC.